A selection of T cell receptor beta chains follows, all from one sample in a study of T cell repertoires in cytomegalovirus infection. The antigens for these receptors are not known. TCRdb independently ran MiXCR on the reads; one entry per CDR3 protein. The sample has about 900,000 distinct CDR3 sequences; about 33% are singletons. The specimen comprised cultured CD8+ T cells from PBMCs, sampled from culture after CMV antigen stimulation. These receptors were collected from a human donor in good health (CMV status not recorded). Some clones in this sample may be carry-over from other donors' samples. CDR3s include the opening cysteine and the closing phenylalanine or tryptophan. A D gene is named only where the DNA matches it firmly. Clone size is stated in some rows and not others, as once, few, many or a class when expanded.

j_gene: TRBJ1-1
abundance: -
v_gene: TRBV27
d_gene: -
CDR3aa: CASSLYSQGNPEAFF
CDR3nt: TGTGCCAGCAGTTTATACAGTCAGGGGAACCCTGAAGCTTTCTTT

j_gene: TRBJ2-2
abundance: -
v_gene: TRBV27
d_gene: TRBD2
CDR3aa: CASGNPGGTGELFF
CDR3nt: TGTGCCAGCGGGAATCCCGGGGGGACCGGGGAGCTGTTTTTT

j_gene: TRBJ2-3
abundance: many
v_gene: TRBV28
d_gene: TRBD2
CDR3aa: CASSLTSGVTDTQYF
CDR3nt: TGTGCCAGCAGCCTTACTAGCGGGGTCACAGATACGCAGTATTTT

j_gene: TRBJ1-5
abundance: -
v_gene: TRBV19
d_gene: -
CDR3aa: CASSMLIDQPQHF
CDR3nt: TGTGCCAGTAGTATGTTAATCGATCAGCCCCAGCATTTT

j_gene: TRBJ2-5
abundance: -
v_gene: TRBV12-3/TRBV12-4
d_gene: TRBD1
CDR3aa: CASSFKGGQGQETQYF
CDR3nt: TGTGCCAGCAGTTTTAAGGGAGGACAGGGGCAAGAGACCCAGTACTTC

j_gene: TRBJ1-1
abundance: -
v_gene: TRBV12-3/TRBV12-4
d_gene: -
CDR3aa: CASSPSPGQTEAFF
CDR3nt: TGTGCCAGCAGTCCTTCGCCAGGGCAAACTGAAGCTTTCTTT

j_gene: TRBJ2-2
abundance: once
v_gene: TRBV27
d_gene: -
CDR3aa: CATGRGRGTGELFF
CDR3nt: TGTGCCACCGGCCGGGGGCGCGGTACCGGGGAGCTGTTTTTT

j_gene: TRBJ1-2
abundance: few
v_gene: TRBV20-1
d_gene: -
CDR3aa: CSAPDAQGLWYGYTF
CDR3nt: TGCAGTGCCCCTGACGCTCAGGGGCTCTGGTATGGCTACACCTTC

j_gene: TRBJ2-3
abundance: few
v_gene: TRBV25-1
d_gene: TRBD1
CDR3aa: CASSERQDRDRSYTDTQYF
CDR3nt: TGTGCCAGCAGTGAGAGGCAAGATCGGGACAGAAGCTACACAGATACGCAGTATTTT

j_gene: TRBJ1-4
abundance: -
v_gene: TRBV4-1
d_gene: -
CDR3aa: CASSPRWNRVEKLFF
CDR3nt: TGCGCCAGCAGCCCCAGGTGGAACCGGGTTGAAAAACTGTTTTTT

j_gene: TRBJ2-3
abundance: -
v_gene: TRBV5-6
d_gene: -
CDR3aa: CASSLGLTGRTDTQYF
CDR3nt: TGTGCCAGCAGCTTGGGGCTGACAGGACGCACAGATACGCAGTATTTT

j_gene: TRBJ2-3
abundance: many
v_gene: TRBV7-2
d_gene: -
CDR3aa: CASSTTGFSTDTQYF
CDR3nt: TGTGCCAGCAGCACGACAGGATTCAGCACAGATACGCAGTATTTT

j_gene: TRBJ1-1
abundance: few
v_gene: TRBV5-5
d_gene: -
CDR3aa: CASSPLAGTEAFF
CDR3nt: TGTGCCAGCAGCCCCCTGGCGGGGACTGAAGCTTTCTTT

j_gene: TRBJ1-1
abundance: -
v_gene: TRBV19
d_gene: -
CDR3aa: CASSIVPAGTEAFF
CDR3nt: TGTGCCAGTAGTATAGTGCCGGCGGGCACTGAAGCTTTCTTT

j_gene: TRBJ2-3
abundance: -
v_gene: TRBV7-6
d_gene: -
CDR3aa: CASSLGQGGPTDTQYF
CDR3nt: TGTGCCAGCAGCTTAGGCCAGGGGGGCCCCACAGATACGCAGTATTTT

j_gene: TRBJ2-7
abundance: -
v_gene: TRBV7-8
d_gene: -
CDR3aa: CASSLGSGGNEQYF
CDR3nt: TGTGCCAGCAGCTTAGGATCAGGAGGGAACGAGCAGTACTTC

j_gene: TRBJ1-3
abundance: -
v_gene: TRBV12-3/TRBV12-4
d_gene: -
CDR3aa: CASSSPGGNTIYF
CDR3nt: TGTGCCAGCAGTTCCCCTGGCGGAAACACCATATATTTT

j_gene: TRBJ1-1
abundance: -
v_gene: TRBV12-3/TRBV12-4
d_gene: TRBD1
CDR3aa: CASSKQGVVTEAFF
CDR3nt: TGTGCCAGCAGTAAACAGGGGGTAGTCACTGAAGCTTTCTTT

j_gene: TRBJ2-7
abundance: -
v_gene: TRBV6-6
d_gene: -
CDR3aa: CASSYTAYYEQYF
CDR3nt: TGTGCCAGCAGTTATACAGCTTACTACGAGCAGTACTTC

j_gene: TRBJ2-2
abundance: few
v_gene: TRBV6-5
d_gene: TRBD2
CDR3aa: CASSYSSGTLAVNTGELFF
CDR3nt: TGTGCCAGCAGTTACTCAAGTGGAACACTAGCGGTAAACACCGGGGAGCTGTTTTTT

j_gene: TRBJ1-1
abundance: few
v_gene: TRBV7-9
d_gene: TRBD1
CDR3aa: CASSFRDRDAEAFF
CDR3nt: TGTGCCAGCAGCTTTAGGGACAGGGACGCTGAAGCTTTCTTT

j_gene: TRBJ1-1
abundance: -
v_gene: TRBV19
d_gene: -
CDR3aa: CASLLGDEAFF
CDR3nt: TGTGCCAGTCTCCTAGGGGATGAGGCTTTCTTT

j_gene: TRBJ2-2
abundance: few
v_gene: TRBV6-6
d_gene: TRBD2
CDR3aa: CASSYRLAGDTGELFF
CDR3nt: TGTGCCAGCAGTTATAGACTAGCGGGGGATACCGGGGAGCTGTTTTTT

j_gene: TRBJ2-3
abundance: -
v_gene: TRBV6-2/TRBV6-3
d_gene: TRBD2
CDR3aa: CASSYSIGGGADTQYF
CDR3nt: TGTGCCAGCAGTTACTCGATCGGCGGGGGAGCTGATACGCAGTATTTT

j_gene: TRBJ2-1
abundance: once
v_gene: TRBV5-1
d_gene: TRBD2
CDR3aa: CASSSSGGKAYNEQFF
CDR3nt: TGCGCCAGCAGCTCTAGCGGGGGTAAGGCCTACAATGAGCAGTTCTTC

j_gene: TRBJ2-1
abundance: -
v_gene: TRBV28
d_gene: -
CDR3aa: CASSFVVEGDEQFF
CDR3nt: TGTGCCAGCAGTTTCGTTGTGGAGGGCGACGAGCAGTTCTTC

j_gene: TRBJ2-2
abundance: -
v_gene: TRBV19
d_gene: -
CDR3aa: CANYPCPRETGELFF
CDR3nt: -

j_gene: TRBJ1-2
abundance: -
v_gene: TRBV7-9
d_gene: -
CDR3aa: CASSFEQLSYTF
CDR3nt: TGTGCCAGCAGCTTCGAACAGCTCTCCTACACCTTC

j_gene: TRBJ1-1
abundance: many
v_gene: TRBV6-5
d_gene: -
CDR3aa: CASSYSMNTEAFF
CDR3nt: TGTGCCAGTAGTTACTCCATGAACACTGAAGCTTTCTTT

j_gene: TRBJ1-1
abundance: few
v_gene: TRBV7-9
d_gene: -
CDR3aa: CASSLRSDRQTFF
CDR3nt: TGTGCCAGCAGCTTAAGGAGCGACAGACAAACTTTCTTT

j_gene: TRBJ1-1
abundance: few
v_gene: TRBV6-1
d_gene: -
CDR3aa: CASSPQGRMNTEAFF
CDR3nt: TGTGCCAGCAGTCCCCAAGGGCGCATGAACACTGAAGCTTTCTTT

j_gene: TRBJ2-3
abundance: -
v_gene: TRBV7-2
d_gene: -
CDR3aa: CASTAGSADTQYF
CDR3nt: TGTGCCAGCACCGCCGGAAGCGCGGATACGCAGTATTTT

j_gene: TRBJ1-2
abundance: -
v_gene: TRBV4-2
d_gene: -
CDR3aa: CASSQDDELAGYGYTF
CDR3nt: TGTGCCAGCAGCCAAGATGACGAGTTAGCTGGGTATGGCTACACCTTC

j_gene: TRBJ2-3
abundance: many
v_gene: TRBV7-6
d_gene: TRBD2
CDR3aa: CASSLEGLAGGRADTQYF
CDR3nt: TGTGCCAGCAGCTTAGAAGGGCTAGCGGGGGGGCGTGCAGATACGCAGTATTTT

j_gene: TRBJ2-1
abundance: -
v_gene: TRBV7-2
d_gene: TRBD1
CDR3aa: CASSSAGTGGSNEQFF
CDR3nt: TGTGCCAGCAGCTCTGCCGGGACAGGGGGCTCTAATGAGCAGTTCTTC

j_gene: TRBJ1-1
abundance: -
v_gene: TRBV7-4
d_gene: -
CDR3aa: CASSPPDLNTEAFF
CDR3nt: TGTGCCAGCAGCCCGCCGGACCTGAACACTGAAGCTTTCTTT

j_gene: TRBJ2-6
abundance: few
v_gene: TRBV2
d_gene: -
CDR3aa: CASKGAGIAGANVLTF
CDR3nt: TGTGCCAGCAAGGGCGCGGGAATAGCTGGGGCCAACGTCCTGACTTTC

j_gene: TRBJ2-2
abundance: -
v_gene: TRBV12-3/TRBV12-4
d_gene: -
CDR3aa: CASSASAWELDTGELFF
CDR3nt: TGTGCCAGCAGTGCCTCCGCCTGGGAACTAGACACCGGGGAGCTGTTTTTT

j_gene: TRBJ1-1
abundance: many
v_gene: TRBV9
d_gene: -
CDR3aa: CASSARPVGNTEAFF
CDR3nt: TGTGCCAGCAGCGCGCGCCCGGTAGGGAACACTGAAGCTTTCTTT

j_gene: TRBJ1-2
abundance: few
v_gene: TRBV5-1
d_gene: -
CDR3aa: CASSSQYGYTF
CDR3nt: TGCGCCAGCAGCTCCCAATATGGCTACACCTTC

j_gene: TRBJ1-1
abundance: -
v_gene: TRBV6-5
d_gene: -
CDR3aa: CASSYKDEYTEAFF
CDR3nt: TGTGCCAGCAGTTACAAGGACGAGTACACTGAAGCTTTCTTT

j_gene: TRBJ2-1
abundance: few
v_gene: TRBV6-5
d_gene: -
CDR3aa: CASSYSGILNEQFF
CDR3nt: TGTGCCAGCAGTTACTCCGGGATCCTCAATGAGCAGTTCTTC

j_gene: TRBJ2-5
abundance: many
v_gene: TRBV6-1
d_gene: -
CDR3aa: CASTRAGTQYF
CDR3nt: TGTGCCAGCACTCGCGCTGGGACCCAGTACTTC

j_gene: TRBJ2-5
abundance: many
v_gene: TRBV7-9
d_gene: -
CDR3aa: CASSRAGYQETQYF
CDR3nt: TGTGCCAGCAGCCGGGCTGGGTACCAAGAGACCCAGTACTTC

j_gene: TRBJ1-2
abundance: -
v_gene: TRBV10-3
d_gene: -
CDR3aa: CAISEPEQDRYGYTF
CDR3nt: TGTGCCATCAGTGAGCCCGAACAAGATCGTTATGGCTACACCTTC

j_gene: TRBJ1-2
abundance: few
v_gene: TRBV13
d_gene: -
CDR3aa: CASSAALPGDYGYTF
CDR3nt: TGTGCCAGCAGCGCGGCACTCCCTGGGGACTATGGCTACACCTTC

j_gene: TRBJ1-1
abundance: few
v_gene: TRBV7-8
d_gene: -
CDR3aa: CASSGLSNTEAFF
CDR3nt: TGTGCCAGCAGCGGATTGTCGAACACTGAAGCTTTCTTT

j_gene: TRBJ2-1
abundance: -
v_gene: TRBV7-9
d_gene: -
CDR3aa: CASSMGGQLLNNEQFF
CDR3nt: TGTGCCAGCAGCATGGGAGGCCAGCTACTTAACAATGAGCAGTTCTTC

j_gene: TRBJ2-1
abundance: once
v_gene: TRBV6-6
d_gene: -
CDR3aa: CASSNFDSSYNEQFF
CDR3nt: TGTGCCAGCAGTAATTTCGACAGCTCCTACAATGAGCAGTTCTTC

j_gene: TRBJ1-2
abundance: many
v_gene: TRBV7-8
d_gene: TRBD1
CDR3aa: CASSEGQGAYGYTF
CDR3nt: TGTGCCAGCAGCGAGGGACAGGGGGCCTATGGCTACACCTTC